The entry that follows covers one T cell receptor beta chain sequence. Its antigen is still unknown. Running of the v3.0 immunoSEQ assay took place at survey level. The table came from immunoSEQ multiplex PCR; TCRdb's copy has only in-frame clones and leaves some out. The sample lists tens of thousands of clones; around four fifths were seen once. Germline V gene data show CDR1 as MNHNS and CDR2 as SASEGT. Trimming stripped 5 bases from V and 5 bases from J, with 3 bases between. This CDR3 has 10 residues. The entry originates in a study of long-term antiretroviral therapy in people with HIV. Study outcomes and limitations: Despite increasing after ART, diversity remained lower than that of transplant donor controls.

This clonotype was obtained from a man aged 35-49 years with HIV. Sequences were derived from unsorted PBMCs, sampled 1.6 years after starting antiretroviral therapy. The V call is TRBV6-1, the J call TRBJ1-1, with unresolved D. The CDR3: CASSLTEAFF. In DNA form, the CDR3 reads TGTGCCAGCAGTTTGACTGAAGCTTTCTTT.